This record covers a single T cell receptor beta chain. The antigen it binds to is not known. One base away there is no much larger clone; base qualities are not given. The sample's time point label is to be understood as: baseline before first vaccination. Vaccinee samples came from UK trials COV001 and COV002, including a single-blind randomized controlled phase 2/3 trial of AZD1222 (ChAdOx1 nCoV-19) in healthy adults. For TCRbeta chain sequencing, PBMC samples were collected from trial participants at day 0 and at day 28 after the second dose. This record comes from a study of T cell responses to AZD1222 COVID-19 vaccine (dated by TCRdb to the early 2020s). Describing the broader study: AZD1222 recipients whose second dose came at about 4 weeks and those whose second dose came at about 12 weeks were combined into one group, since spike-specific TCR depth and breadth did not differ between the two schedules. A total of approximately 250 trial participants underwent TCR sequencing, of whom around 210 had received two doses of AZD1222 and approximately 25 had received two doses of the MenACWY control vaccine. Trial participants were enrolled into age subgroups of 18-55, 56-69 and 70-plus years, which contained approximately 150, 30 and 60 TCR-sequenced participants, respectively. The research as a whole found: Conclusions about previously exposed vaccinees are limited because only 6 or 7 AZD1222 recipients were SARS-CoV-2 seropositive at baseline. A significant rise in spike-specific TCR breadth and depth was observed after two AZD1222 doses relative to day 0 and relative to MenACWY recipients. Most participants were white British and females outnumbered males, and the authors suggested that clonal diversity may have been underestimated. In the small 56-69-year group, the increase in depth fell short of significance, most likely because of low power. The vaccine-associated CD4 TCRs covered the entire spike protein, and the dominant responses fell in regions 160-218 and 743-854. Reportedly, close to half of the unique spike-specific TCRs recognized epitopes lying outside the regions that are mutated in the B.1.351 and B.1.1.7 variants. Because no day 14 peak-response samples were available, repertoires were characterized only after the peak T cell response.

The CDR3 regions of human TCRbeta chains were analyzed by immunosequencing. The authors' analysis ran thus. TCRs in the repertoires were compared against a reference library of SARS-CoV-2-specific TCRs that had been generated with the MIRA antigen-specificity platform. Breadth was defined as the fraction of unique TCRs that were SARS-CoV-2-associated, and depth was defined as the fraction of total T cells that were SARS-CoV-2-associated. Each spike-specific TCR was assigned to its reactive spike region and to a CD4 or CD8 class using the MIRA data. Log10-transformed breadth and depth values were compared by one-way ANOVA with Sidak's multiple comparisons tests. TCRdb retrieved this table from immuneACCESS and kept in-frame rearrangements only. Not all clones are present; in checked studies, unresolved V genes account for under half, and no reason is known for the remainder. That table supplies the V and J calls and clone size; D and trimming were determined from the DNA. Recorded for this sample are 120,000 or so clones; approximately 91% of them occurred a single time. Of the sample, 28% falls within the top ten clones.

V lost 4 bases and J lost 4 bases, and the count of bases not matched to a germline gene is 7. From the germline V gene, CDR1 is MDHEN and CDR2 is SYDVKM. From cysteine to phenylalanine, the CDR3 is 16 amino acids long. The read is trimmed to its CDR3 DNA, 48 bases read in frame from base 1. The chain is made from TRBV28 and TRBJ1-2, and 12 junction bases match TRBD1. The sequencing here drew on peripheral blood, taken on day 0 of AZD1222 vaccination. The TCR comes from an adult in good health. Read as DNA, the sequence is TGTGCCAGCAGTTCCTCCGGGACAGGGGGCGGCTATGGCTACACCTTC. Its coded protein is CASSSSGTGGGYGYTF.